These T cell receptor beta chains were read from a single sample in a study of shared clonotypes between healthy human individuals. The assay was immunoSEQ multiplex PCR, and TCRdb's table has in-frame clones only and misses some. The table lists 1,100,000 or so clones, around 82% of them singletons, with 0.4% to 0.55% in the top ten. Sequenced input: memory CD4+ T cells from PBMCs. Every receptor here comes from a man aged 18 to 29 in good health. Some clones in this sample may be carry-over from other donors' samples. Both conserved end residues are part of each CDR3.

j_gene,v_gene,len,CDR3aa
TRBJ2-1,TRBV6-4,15,CASSPGQGAWNEQFF
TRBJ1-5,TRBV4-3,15,CASSQAYQGDQPQHF
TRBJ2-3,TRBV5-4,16,CASSLWLAGNTDTQYF
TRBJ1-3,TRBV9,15,CASSVSQGPGNTIYF
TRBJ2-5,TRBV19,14,CASSVSGRRETQYF
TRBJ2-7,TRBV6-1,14,CASTQRGTQYEQYF
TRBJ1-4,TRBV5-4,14,CASSLEGGGEKLFF
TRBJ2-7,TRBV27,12,CASSSSFNEQYF
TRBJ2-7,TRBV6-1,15,CASRGTGALSYEQYF
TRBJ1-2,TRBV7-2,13,CASSFQTNYGYTF
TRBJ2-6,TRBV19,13,CASGISGANVLTF
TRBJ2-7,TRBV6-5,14,CASSYGTPTYEQYF
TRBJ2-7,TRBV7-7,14,CASSPGQGFDEQYF
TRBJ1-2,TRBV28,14,CASSPQGAIYGYTF
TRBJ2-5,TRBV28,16,CASSSTHSGRAETQYF
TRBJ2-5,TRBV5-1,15,CASSMDRGAVETQYF
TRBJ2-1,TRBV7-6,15,CASSLAPGGHNEQFF
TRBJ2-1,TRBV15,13,CATSRDGGYEQFF
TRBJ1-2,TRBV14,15,CASSPTGSTFYGYTF
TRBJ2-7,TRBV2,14,CASRPGTSFGEQYF
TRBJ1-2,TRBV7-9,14,CASTLTQGDYGYTF
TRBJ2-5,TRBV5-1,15,CASSLGPATQETQYF
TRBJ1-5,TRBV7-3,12,CASRDRGPAQHF
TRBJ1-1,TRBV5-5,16,CASSLTGAGIGTEAFF
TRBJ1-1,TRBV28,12,CASSLRDTEAFF
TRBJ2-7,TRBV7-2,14,CASSLVTVSYEQYF
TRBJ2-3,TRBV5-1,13,CASRAGVTDTQYF
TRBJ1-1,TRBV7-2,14,CASSHAGPGRAAFF
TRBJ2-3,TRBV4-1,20,CASSQRGPTSGRSSTDTQYF
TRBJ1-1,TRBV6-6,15,CASSYYSPKETEAFF
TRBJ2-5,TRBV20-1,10,CSASLETQYF
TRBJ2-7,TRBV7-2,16,CASSPGGRTGEYEQYF
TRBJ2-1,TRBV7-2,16,CASSLRGSSSYNEQFF
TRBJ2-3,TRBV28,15,CASSLISPGTDTQYF
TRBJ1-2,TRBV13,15,CASSLQGAKNYGYTF
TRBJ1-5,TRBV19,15,CASSISGQANQPQHF
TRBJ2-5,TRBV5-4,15,CASSTRDSRRETQYF
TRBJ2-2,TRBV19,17,CASTPDPRQGNTGELFF
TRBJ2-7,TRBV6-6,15,CASSRTGDFSHEQYF
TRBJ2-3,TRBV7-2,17,CASSLARGGRSTDTQYF
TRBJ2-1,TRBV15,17,CATSRGAREVRGNEQFF
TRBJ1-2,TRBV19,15,CASSMDRGSANGYTF
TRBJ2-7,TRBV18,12,CASSRDSYEQYF
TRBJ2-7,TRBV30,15,CAWSVRTSGQYEQYF
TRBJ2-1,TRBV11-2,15,CASSLRLAGYNEQFF
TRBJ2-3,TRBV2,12,CASSLSTDTQYF
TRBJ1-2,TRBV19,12,CASSSQAYGYTF
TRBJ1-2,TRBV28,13,CASSQDRNYGYTF
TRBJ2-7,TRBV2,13,CASLVGQGERQYF
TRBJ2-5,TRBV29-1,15,CSVTGGSDGYDEQYF
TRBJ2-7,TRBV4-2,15,CASSQDHSLASEQYF
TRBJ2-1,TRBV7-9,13,CASSSGLYNEQFF
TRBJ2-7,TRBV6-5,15,CASSLTGTQFYEQYF
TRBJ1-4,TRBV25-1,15,CASTGDSSTNEKLFF
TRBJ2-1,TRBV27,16,CASSLLFSGRGYEQFF